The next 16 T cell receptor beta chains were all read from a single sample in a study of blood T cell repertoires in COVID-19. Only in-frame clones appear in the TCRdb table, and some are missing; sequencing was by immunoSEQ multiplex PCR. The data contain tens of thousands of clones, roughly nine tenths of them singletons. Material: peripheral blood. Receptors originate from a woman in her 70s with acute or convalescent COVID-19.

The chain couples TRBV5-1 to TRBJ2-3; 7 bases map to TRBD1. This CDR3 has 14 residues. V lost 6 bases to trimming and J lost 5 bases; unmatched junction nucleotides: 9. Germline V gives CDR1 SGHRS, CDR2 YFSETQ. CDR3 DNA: TGCGCCAGCAATGACGTGACAGGGCGAGATACGCAGTATTTT. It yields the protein CASNDVTGRDTQYF.

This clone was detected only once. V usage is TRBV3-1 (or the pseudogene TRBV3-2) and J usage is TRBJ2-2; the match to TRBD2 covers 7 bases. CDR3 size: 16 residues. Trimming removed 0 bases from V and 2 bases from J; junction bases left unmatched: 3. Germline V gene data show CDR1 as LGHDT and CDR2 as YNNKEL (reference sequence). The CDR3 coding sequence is TGTGCCAGCAGCCAAGACCCGGGACTAAACACCGGGGAGCTGTTTTTT. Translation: CASSQDPGLNTGELFF.

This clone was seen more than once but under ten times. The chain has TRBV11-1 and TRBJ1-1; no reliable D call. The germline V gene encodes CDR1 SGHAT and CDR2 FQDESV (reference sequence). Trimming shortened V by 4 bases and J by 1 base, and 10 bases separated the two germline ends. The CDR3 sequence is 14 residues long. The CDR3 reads CASSWGGGNTEAFF. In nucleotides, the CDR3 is TGTGCCAGCAGCTGGGGAGGAGGGAACACTGAAGCTTTCTTT.

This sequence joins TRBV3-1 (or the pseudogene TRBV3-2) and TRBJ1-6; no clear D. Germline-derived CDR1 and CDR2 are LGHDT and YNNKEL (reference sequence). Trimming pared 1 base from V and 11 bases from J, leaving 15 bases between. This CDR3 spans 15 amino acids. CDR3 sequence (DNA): TGTGCCAGCAGCCAAGGTGTGACTCAAGGAGCACCCCTCCACTTT. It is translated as CASSQGVTQGAPLHF.

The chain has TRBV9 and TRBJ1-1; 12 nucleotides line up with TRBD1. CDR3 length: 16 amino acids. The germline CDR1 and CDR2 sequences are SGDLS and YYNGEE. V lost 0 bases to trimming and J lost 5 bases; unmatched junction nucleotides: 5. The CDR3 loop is CASSVGDRGRSTEAFF. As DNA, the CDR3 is TGTGCCAGCAGCGTAGGGGACAGGGGGCGAAGTACTGAAGCTTTCTTT.

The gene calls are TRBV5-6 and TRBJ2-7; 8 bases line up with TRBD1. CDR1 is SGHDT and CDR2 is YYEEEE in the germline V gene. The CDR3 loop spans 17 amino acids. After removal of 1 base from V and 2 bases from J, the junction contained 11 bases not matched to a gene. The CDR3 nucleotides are TGTGCCAGCAGCTTGAACAGGGGGGCCTGGGGTACCTACGAGCAGTACTTC. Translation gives CASSLNRGAWGTYEQYF.

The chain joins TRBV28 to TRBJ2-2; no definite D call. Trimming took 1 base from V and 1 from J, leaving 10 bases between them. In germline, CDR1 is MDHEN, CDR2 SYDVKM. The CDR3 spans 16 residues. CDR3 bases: TGTGCCAGCAGTTTATCTTGGCATCAGAACACCGGGGAGCTGTTTTTT. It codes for CASSLSWHQNTGELFF.

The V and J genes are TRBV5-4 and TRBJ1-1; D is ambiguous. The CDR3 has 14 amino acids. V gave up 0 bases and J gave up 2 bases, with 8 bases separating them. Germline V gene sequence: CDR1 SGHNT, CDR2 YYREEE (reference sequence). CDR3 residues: CASSLARQNTEAFF. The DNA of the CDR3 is TGTGCCAGCAGCTTGGCGAGGCAAAACACTGAAGCTTTCTTT.

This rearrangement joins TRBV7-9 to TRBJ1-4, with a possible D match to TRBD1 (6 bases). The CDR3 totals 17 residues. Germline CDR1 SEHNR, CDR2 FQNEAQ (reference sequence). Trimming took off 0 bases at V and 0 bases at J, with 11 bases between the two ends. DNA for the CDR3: TGTGCCAGCAGCTTAGCGGGGACACCTTCAACTAATGAAAAACTGTTTTTT. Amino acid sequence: CASSLAGTPSTNEKLFF.

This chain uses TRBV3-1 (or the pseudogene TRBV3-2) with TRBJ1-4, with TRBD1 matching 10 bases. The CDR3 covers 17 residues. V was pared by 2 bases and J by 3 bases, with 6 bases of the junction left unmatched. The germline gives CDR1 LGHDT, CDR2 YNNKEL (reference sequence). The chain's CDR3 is CASSQKGQGLANEKLFF. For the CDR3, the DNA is TGTGCCAGCAGCCAAAAGGGACAGGGGTTGGCTAATGAAAAACTGTTTTTT.

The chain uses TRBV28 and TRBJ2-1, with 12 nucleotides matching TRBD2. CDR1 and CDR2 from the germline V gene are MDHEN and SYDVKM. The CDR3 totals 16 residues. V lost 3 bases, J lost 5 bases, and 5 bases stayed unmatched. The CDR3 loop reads CASSLKGLAGNNEQFF. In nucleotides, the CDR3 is TGTGCCAGCAGTTTGAAAGGACTAGCGGGGAACAATGAGCAGTTCTTC.

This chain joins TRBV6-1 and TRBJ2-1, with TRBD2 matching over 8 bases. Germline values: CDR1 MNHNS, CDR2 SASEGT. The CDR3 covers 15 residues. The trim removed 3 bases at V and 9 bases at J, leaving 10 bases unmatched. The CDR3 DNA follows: TGTGCCAGCAGTGACCCGAAAGGACTAGCTGGTGAGCAGTTCTTC. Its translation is CASSDPKGLAGEQFF.

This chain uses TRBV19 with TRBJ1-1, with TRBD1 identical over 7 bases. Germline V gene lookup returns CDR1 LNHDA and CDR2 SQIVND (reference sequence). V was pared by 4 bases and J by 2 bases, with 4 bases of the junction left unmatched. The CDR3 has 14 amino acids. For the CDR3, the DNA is TGTGCCAGTAGTACTCGACAGGGAAACACTGAAGCTTTCTTT. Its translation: CASSTRQGNTEAFF.

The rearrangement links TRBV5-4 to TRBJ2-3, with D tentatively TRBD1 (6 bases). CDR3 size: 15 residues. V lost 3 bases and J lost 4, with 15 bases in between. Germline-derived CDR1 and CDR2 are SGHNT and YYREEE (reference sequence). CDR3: CASSSFRGAPDTQYF. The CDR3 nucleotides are TGTGCCAGCAGCTCTTTCAGGGGCGCCCCAGATACGCAGTATTTT.

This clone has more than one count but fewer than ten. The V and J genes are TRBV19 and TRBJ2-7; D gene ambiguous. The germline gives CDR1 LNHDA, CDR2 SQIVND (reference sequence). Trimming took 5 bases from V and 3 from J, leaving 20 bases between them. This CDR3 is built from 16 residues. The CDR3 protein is CASSGRDGASIYEQYF. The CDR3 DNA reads TGTGCCAGTAGTGGAAGAGACGGAGCATCGATCTACGAGCAGTACTTC.

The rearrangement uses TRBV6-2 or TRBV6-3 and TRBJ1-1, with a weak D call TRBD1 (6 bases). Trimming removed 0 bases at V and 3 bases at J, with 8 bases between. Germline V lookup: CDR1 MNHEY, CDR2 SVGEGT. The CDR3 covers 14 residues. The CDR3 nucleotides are TGTGCCAGCAGTTACTCCAGGGGAGACACTGAAGCTTTCTTT. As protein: CASSYSRGDTEAFF.